Each of the 20 T cell receptor beta chains below was sequenced from the same sample in a study of blood T cell repertoires in COVID-19. Sequencing used immunoSEQ multiplex PCR; TCRdb keeps in-frame clones, though not all of them. This sample has about 300,000 clones, with around 90% found just once. The specimen was peripheral blood. The receptor source for this set is a woman in her forties or fifties with COVID-19, enrolled during active disease.

The V gene is TRBV6-5, the J gene TRBJ2-2, with TRBD2 as a possible D gene (6 bases). The CDR3 has 15 residues. Germline lookup yields CDR1 MNHEY and CDR2 SVGAGI. Deletions cut 7 bases from V and 5 bases from J, with 17 bases between. CDR3: CASTPRRERTGELFF. CDR3 in DNA: TGTGCCAGCACCCCGCGACGGGAGAGAACCGGGGAGCTGTTTTTT.

This clone was recorded only once. The chain links TRBV18 to TRBJ2-1; the match to TRBD2 covers 8 bases. This CDR3 spans 16 amino acids. V was pared by 4 bases and J by 0 bases, with 5 bases of the junction left unmatched. Looked up from germline, CDR1 is KGHSH and CDR2 is LQKENI. CDR3 sequence reads: CASSQLAASSYNEQFF. The CDR3 nucleotides read TGTGCCAGCTCACAACTAGCGGCTAGCTCCTACAATGAGCAGTTCTTC.

In this sample, this clone turned up once. The genes are TRBV7-9 and TRBJ1-1; tentatively, D is TRBD1 (6 bases). Looked up from germline, CDR1 is SEHNR and CDR2 is FQNEAQ (reference sequence). This CDR3 is 15 amino acids long. V was pared by 5 bases and J by 4 bases, with 17 bases between. CDR3 sequence reads: CASSPPGGVGTEAFF. In DNA, the CDR3 is TGTGCCAGCAGCCCCCCGGGGGGCGTCGGCACTGAAGCTTTCTTT.

The genes are TRBV5-1 and TRBJ2-2, with 12 bases aligning to TRBD2. This CDR3 region has 16 residues. The germline CDR1 and CDR2 sequences are SGHRS and YFSETQ. V was clipped by 2 bases and J by 7 bases; unmatched bases: 6. CDR3 residues: CASSFSSGRAGGELFF. The CDR3, as DNA: TGCGCCAGCAGCTTTTCTAGCGGGAGGGCCGGCGGGGAGCTGTTTTTT.

In its sample, this clone was seen once. CDR3 loop: CASSYNNPTDTQYF. The DNA for the CDR3 is TGTGCCAGCAGTTACAACAATCCCACAGATACGCAGTATTTT. The chain is built from TRBV6-6 and TRBJ2-3; D remains unclear. With 2 bases removed from V and 2 bases from J, the gap between germline ends came to 8 bases. Germline V gives CDR1 MNHNY, CDR2 SVGAGI (reference sequence). CDR3 size: 14 residues.

The chain combines TRBV19 with TRBJ2-5; TRBD2 matches 8 bases. V lost 2 bases and J lost 3; bases outside the gene matches: 11. There are 17 residues in the CDR3. Germline CDR1 LNHDA, CDR2 SQIVND (reference sequence). The CDR3 nucleotides are TGTGCCAGTAGTATAATCATGGGGACTAGTAGGAAAGAGACCCAGTACTTC. This translates into CASSIIMGTSRKETQYF.

The chain joins TRBV30 to TRBJ2-2; TRBD2 aligns across 8 bases. Per the germline V gene, CDR1 is GTSNPN and CDR2 is SVGIG (reference sequence). V dropped 6 bases and J dropped 4; count of bases not matched to a gene: 7. The CDR3 totals 14 residues. CDR3 protein: CACKLAGPTGELFF. DNA of the CDR3: TGTGCCTGCAAGCTAGCGGGCCCCACCGGGGAGCTGTTTTTT.

This chain connects TRBV13 to TRBJ2-7, with D maybe TRBD2 (5 bases). Germline V gene data show CDR1 as PRHDT and CDR2 as FYEKMQ (reference sequence). The CDR3 is made up of 16 amino acids. V lost 3 bases and J lost 0, with 15 bases in between. CDR3 bases: TGTGCCAGCAGCTTTATCTGGACTGGAGACTCCTACGAGCAGTACTTC. Its translation is CASSFIWTGDSYEQYF.

The chain recombines TRBV1 with TRBJ2-7; the table's D call, TRBD2, was not checked against the DNA. TRBV1 is given as a pseudogene. This CDR3 comprises 16 residues. The CDR3 coding sequence is TGCACCAGCAGGCCCCTCAAGCTAGCGGGAGAGATCGAGCAGTACTTC. It is translated as CTSRPLKLAGEIEQYF.

The chain is built from TRBV3-1 (or the pseudogene TRBV3-2) and TRBJ2-1; tentatively, D is TRBD2 (5 bases). Germline CDR1 reads LGHDT; CDR2 reads YNNKEL (reference sequence). The CDR3 consists of 13 residues. Trimming pared 4 bases from V and 7 bases from J, leaving 11 bases between. This chain's CDR3 is CASSRTSGNEQFF. The DNA for the CDR3 is TGTGCCAGCAGCCGAACCTCGGGAAATGAGCAGTTCTTC.

Concerning this clone itself: Different DNA sequences within this sample yield the same CDR3. The CDR3 here is CASSATRDTEAFF. DNA of the CDR3: TGTGCCAGCAGTGCCACGCGGGATACTGAAGCTTTCTTT. This rearrangement joins TRBV6-4 to TRBJ1-1; the D is unclear. The CDR3 spans 13 residues. V was cut by 4 bases and J by 5 bases, with 11 bases left in between. Germline V gene lookup returns CDR1 MRHNA and CDR2 SNTAGT.

The chain couples TRBV7-3 to TRBJ2-2; D gene ambiguous. Trimming left V 4 bases short and J 8 bases short, with 8 bases between. The CDR3 runs 12 residues. The germline CDR1 and CDR2 sequences are SGHTA and FQGTGA. In DNA, the CDR3 is TGTGCCAGCAGCTCCCCTAAAGGGGAGCTGTTTTTT. Translated, it gives CASSSPKGELFF.

The chain joins TRBV3-1 (or the pseudogene TRBV3-2) to TRBJ2-1; 14 bases map to TRBD2. The V segment lost 2 bases and the J segment 4 bases; nucleotides outside the gene matches: 19. The CDR3 is 22 residues long. Germline CDR1 and CDR2: LGHDT and YNNKEL (reference sequence). CDR3 amino acids: CASSQIRGGTSGRGGSYNEQFF. For the CDR3, the DNA is TGTGCCAGCAGCCAAATTAGAGGTGGGACTAGCGGGAGAGGGGGGTCATACAATGAGCAGTTCTTC.

The genes are TRBV7-2 and TRBJ1-5; D is possibly TRBD1 (5 bases). The length of the CDR3 is 13 residues. V lost 5 bases to trimming and J lost 2 bases, with 7 bases between them. From germline, CDR1 is SGHTA and CDR2 FQGNSA. The CDR3 DNA is TGTGCCAGCAGCCAGGGTCGCAATCAGCCCCAGCATTTT. Its translation: CASSQGRNQPQHF.

V is TRBV29-1 and J is TRBJ2-1; 7 bases are shared with TRBD2. The junction had 2 bases not matched to a gene; V was cut back by 4 bases and J by 2 bases. This CDR3 contains 13 residues. CDR1 and CDR2 (germline): SQVTM, ANQGSEA. The CDR3 loop is CSVAGTTYNEQFF. The CDR3 nucleotides read TGCAGCGTTGCCGGGACTACCTACAATGAGCAGTTCTTC.

This chain uses TRBV5-1 with TRBJ2-7; TRBD2 matches 12 bases. The CDR3 runs to 18 residues. Germline V gene lookup returns CDR1 SGHRS and CDR2 YFSETQ. V was pared by 0 bases and J by 5 bases, with 12 bases of the junction left unmatched. CDR3 DNA: TGCGCCAGCAGCTTGGAGGGACTAGCGGGTTCCCGTCTTGACGAGCAGTACTTC. This translates into CASSLEGLAGSRLDEQYF.

The chain uses TRBV6-1 and TRBJ1-3; D gene unclear. The CDR3 has 17 residues. V was pared by 2 bases and J by 2 bases, with 16 bases between. Germline CDR1 and CDR2: MNHNS and SASEGT. The CDR3, as DNA: TGTGCCAGCAGTGAATGGGCAGAGCCTTCTCCTGGAAACACCATATATTTT. Translated, it gives CASSEWAEPSPGNTIYF.

This clone was detected only once. The rearrangement joins TRBV19 to TRBJ2-7, with D tentatively TRBD2 (6 bases). The germline V gene has CDR1 LNHDA and CDR2 SQIVND (reference sequence). This CDR3 has 13 amino acids. V shed 5 bases and J shed 6 bases, with 14 bases lying between them. This CDR3 is CASSPGLPTEQYF. As DNA, the CDR3 is TGTGCCAGTAGTCCGGGACTCCCTACCGAGCAGTACTTC.

The genes are TRBV19 and TRBJ1-1; possible D gene TRBD1, 5 bases. Per germline, CDR1 LNHDA and CDR2 SQIVND (reference sequence). The CDR3 consists of 15 residues. Trimming shortened V by 3 bases and J by 1 base, and 12 bases separated the two germline ends. The CDR3 DNA follows: TGTGCCAGTAGTATTGCTAACAGGCCGAACACTGAAGCTTTCTTT. Its translation: CASSIANRPNTEAFF.

J is TRBJ2-5 and V is TRBV12-3 or TRBV12-4, with D tentatively TRBD1 (5 bases). The CDR3 is 13 residues long. V dropped 2 bases and J dropped 4 bases, with 8 bases sitting between them. CDR3 bases: TGTGCCAGCAGTTTACAGGGTCGAGAGACCCAGTACTTC. Translating gives CASSLQGRETQYF.